These 32 T cell receptor beta chains share one sample of origin, sequenced in a study of blood T cell repertoires in COVID-19 (dated by TCRdb to between 2020 and 2021). Library preparation used the immunoSEQ multiplex PCR assay. The table was pulled from immuneACCESS by TCRdb, which kept in-frame rearrangements only. Such tables lose some clones; where checked, under half of the loss comes from unresolved V genes, and the rest has no known cause. Counted in this sample were around 130,000 clones; 65% to 85% of them appeared once. Around 1.9% of the sample goes to the ten largest clones. Source material: peripheral blood. The receptors here all came from a man between 65 and 79 years old with acute or convalescent COVID-19.

V is TRBV3-1 (or the pseudogene TRBV3-2) and J is TRBJ1-2; no reliable D call. Deletions cut 1 base from V and 6 bases from J, with 9 bases between. CDR1 and CDR2 (germline): LGHDT, YNNKEL (reference sequence). The CDR3 has 13 amino acids. In nucleotides, the CDR3 is TGTGCCAGCAGCCAAGGAGGGTTACATGGCTACACCTTC. Translating it yields CASSQGGLHGYTF.

For this clone: This CDR3 is also generated by other DNA sequences in the sample. This chain uses TRBV4-1 with TRBJ2-3; perhaps TRBD1 as D (6 bases). Germline CDR1 reads MGHRA; CDR2 reads YSYEKL. V lost 0 bases and J 0 bases, leaving 7 bases between the germline ends. The CDR3 loop spans 15 amino acids. CDR3 in amino acids: CASSQDGQSTDTQYF. The CDR3 DNA sequence: TGCGCCAGCAGCCAAGATGGACAGAGCACAGATACGCAGTATTTT.

This sequence joins TRBV5-1 and TRBJ1-4; weak D call: TRBD1 (5 bases). CDR1 and CDR2 (germline): SGHRS, YFSETQ. With 4 bases removed from V and 5 bases from J, the gap between germline ends came to 15 bases. CDR3 length: 15 amino acids. The CDR3 nucleotides read TGCGCCAGCAGCCCCACCGTGGGGGGAAATGAAAAACTGTTTTTT. This encodes CASSPTVGGNEKLFF.

The genes are TRBV23-1 and TRBJ2-5, with 8 bases lining up with TRBD1. TRBV23-1 is assigned to the ORF class and has an uncertain function. Trimming at V came to 3 bases and at J to 1 base, leaving 7 bases not matched to a gene. The CDR3 spans 16 residues. The DNA of the CDR3 is TGCGCCAGCAGTCAGGGTTGGGACAGGCCCCAAGAGACCCAGTACTTC. It is translated as CASSQGWDRPQETQYF.

The chain uses TRBV9 and TRBJ1-4, with D possibly matching TRBD1 (5 bases). Germline V CDR1 and CDR2: SGDLS, YYNGEE. The V end lost 3 bases, the J end lost 7 bases, and 16 bases lay between the germline ends. The CDR3 spans 15 residues. The CDR3 bases are TGTGCCAGCAGCGCCTCCCTAGGGGCAGGTGAAAAACTGTTTTTT. Translated, it gives CASSASLGAGEKLFF. Together with reference TRBV9 and TRBJ1-4, the CDR3 gives the full variable domain: DSGVTQTPKHLITATGQRVTLRCSPRSGDLSVYWYQQSLDQGLQFLIQYYNGEERAKGNILERFSAQQFPDLHSELNLSSLELGDSALYFCASSASLGAGEKLFFGSGTQLSVL.

The V and J genes are TRBV18 and TRBJ2-5, with 8 bases aligning to TRBD2. The germline V gene encodes CDR1 KGHSH and CDR2 LQKENI. The CDR3 extends over 15 amino acids. J gave up 5 bases and V 3 bases, and 8 bases lay outside the gene matches. CDR3 bases: TGTGCCAGCTCACCCCAAAGCGGGGGAAGGGAGACCCAGTACTTC. Its translation: CASSPQSGGRETQYF.

This CDR3 reads CASSSGGRGGTEAFF. CDR3 DNA: TGTGCCAGCAGCTCAGGGGGCAGGGGAGGAACTGAAGCTTTCTTT. The rearrangement links TRBV7-8 to TRBJ1-1, with TRBD1 identical over 8 bases. Germline CDR1 is SGHVS and CDR2 is FQNEAQ. Unmatched junction bases numbered 9, after V lost 4 bases and J lost 5 bases. This CDR3 is 15 amino acids long.

The CDR3 DNA is TGTGCCAGCAGTTGGGGGACAGAGGGAAGGAAACTGTTTTTT. Translation: CASSWGTEGRKLFF. This rearrangement joins TRBV6-6 to TRBJ1-4; TRBD1 matches 7 bases. Germline V gives CDR1 MNHNY, CDR2 SVGAGI (reference sequence). The CDR3 extends over 14 amino acids. V gave up 4 bases and J gave up 11 bases; unmatched junction bases: 10.

The rearrangement joins TRBV19 to TRBJ1-4; D gene unclear. Trimming left V 4 bases short and J 7 bases short, with 10 bases between. Germline values: CDR1 LNHDA, CDR2 SQIVND (reference sequence). This CDR3 comprises 13 residues. CDR3 DNA: TGTGCCAGTAGTAAGGAAAGAGGTGAAAAACTGTTTTTT. Amino acid sequence: CASSKERGEKLFF. The full variable domain, with the rest looked up from reference TRBV19 and TRBJ1-4, is DGGITQSPKYLFRKEGQNVTLSCEQNLNHDAMYWYRQDPGQGLRLIYYSQIVNDFQKGDIAEGYSVSREKKESFPLTVTSAQKNPTAFYLCASSKERGEKLFFGSGTQLSVL.

The chain is built from TRBV11-2 and TRBJ1-1, with D maybe TRBD1 (5 bases). The length of the CDR3 is 14 residues. Germline V gene sequence: CDR1 SGHAT, CDR2 FQNNGV. Between the trimmed V and J ends, which lost 2 bases and 6 bases, there was a span of 13 bases. The CDR3 DNA is TGTGCCAGCAGCTTAATGACGGGGGGAGCTGAAGCTTTCTTT. The encoded protein is CASSLMTGGAEAFF. Complete variable domain (other parts from reference TRBV11-2 and TRBJ1-1): EAGVAQSPRYKIIEKRQSVAFWCNPISGHATLYWYQQILGQGPKLLIQFQNNGVVDDSQLPKDRFSAERLKGVDSTLKIQPAKLEDSAVYLCASSLMTGGAEAFFGQGTRLTVV.

In regard to this clone: The sample contains more than one DNA sequence encoding this CDR3. The genes are TRBV6-5 and TRBJ1-5, with 7 bases lining up with TRBD1. Germline V CDR1 and CDR2: MNHEY, SVGAGI. V was clipped by 5 bases and J by 0 bases; unmatched bases: 4. The CDR3 has 15 amino acids. CDR3 coding DNA: TGTGCCAGCAGTCGGACAGGCGATAGCAATCAGCCCCAGCATTTT. Encoded protein: CASSRTGDSNQPQHF.

Turning to this clone: An end of the junction differs from the germline gene, which may be a read error. V usage is TRBV28 and J usage is TRBJ1-3; D is unclear. The CDR3 extends over 12 amino acids. Germline assignment: CDR1 MDHEN and CDR2 SYDVKM. The CDR3 region has the DNA TGTGCCAGCAGTGTGGACGGGATCCATCCCTGTTTT. Translating it yields CASSVDGIHPCF.

The J gene is TRBJ2-7, the V gene TRBV5-4, with D maybe TRBD1 (6 bases). V dropped 8 bases and J dropped 0 bases, with 18 bases sitting between them. This CDR3 comprises 15 residues. From germline, CDR1 is SGHNT and CDR2 YYREEE (reference sequence). CDR3 DNA: TGTGCCAGATCGAAACAGGGCGATTTCTCCTACGAGCAGTACTTC. Protein: CARSKQGDFSYEQYF. Full variable domain (outside the CDR3, taken from reference TRBV5-4 and TRBJ2-7): ETGVTQSPTHLIKTRGQQVTLRCSSQSGHNTVSWYQQALGQGPQFIFQYYREEENGRGNFPPRFSGLQFPNYSSELNVNALELDDSALYLCARSKQGDFSYEQYFGPGTRLTVT.

The V gene is TRBV5-6, the J gene TRBJ1-1; 8 bases are shared with TRBD1. This CDR3 comprises 13 residues. Germline CDR1 SGHDT, CDR2 YYEEEE. V dropped 6 bases and J dropped 3; count of bases not matched to a gene: 4. The CDR3: CASTPTGDTEAFF. CDR3 coding DNA: TGTGCCAGCACCCCGACAGGGGACACTGAAGCTTTCTTT. The variable domain in full, with the rest retrieved from reference TRBV5-6 and TRBJ1-1, is DAGVTQSPTHLIKTRGQQVTLRCSPKSGHDTVSWYQQALGQGPQFIFQYYEEEERQRGNFPDRFSGHQFPNYSSELNVNALLLGDSALYLCASTPTGDTEAFFGQGTRLTVV.

Worth noting for this clone: A junction end diverges from the germline sequence, so it may reflect a read error. V gene TRBV18 combines with J gene TRBJ2-7, with 7 bases identical to TRBD1. The CDR3 extends over 13 amino acids. In germline, CDR1 is KGHSH, CDR2 LQKENI. The CDR3 DNA reads as TGTGCCAGCACACCAAACGACGGACAGGCGCAGTACTTC. Its protein is CASTPNDGQAQYF.

In its sample, this clone was seen once. This chain uses TRBV6-5 with TRBJ1-5, with TRBD1 as a possible D gene (5 bases). V was cut by 7 bases and J by 2 bases, with 12 bases left in between. The V gene's germline CDR1 is MNHEY and CDR2 SVGAGI. The CDR3 is made up of 14 amino acids. Here the CDR3 DNA reads TGTGCCAGCACTCGTGGGGGGGGCAATCAGCCCCAGCATTTT. Protein: CASTRGGGNQPQHF.

The chain links TRBV5-4 to TRBJ2-4, with D possibly matching TRBD2 (6 bases). This CDR3 comprises 13 residues. Trimming removed 2 bases at V and 8 bases at J, with 11 bases between. The germline CDR1 and CDR2 sequences are SGHNT and YYREEE (reference sequence). CDR3 protein: CASSFGWEDIQYF. DNA for the CDR3: TGTGCCAGCAGCTTCGGGTGGGAGGACATTCAGTACTTC.

The table lists this clone with a few counts. The chain joins TRBV9 to TRBJ1-1; 9 positions agree with TRBD1. Germline CDR1 is SGDLS and CDR2 is YYNGEE. The V segment lost 4 bases and the J segment 1 base; nucleotides outside the gene matches: 8. The CDR3 runs 16 residues. CDR3 loop: CASSPTGGAGNTEAFF. The CDR3 DNA reads TGTGCCAGCAGCCCCACAGGGGGCGCGGGGAACACTGAAGCTTTCTTT.

V usage is TRBV5-1 and J usage is TRBJ2-1, with 12 positions matching TRBD1. The CDR3 runs 16 residues. Trimming at V came to 4 bases and at J to 2 bases, leaving 4 bases not matched to a gene. The V gene's germline CDR1 is SGHRS and CDR2 YFSETQ. In nucleotides, the CDR3 is TGCGCCAGCAGCAGGGGACAGGGGGCGCCCTACAATGAGCAGTTCTTC. Protein sequence: CASSRGQGAPYNEQFF.

This clone appeared a few times. This rearrangement joins TRBV5-1 to TRBJ2-2, with TRBD1 identical over 7 bases. The V segment lost 5 bases and the J segment 1 base; nucleotides outside the gene matches: 2. The CDR3 sequence is 14 residues long. Germline lookup yields CDR1 SGHRS and CDR2 YFSETQ. DNA of the CDR3: TGCGCCAGCAGGCGGACAGGGAACACCGGGGAGCTGTTTTTT. Protein sequence: CASRRTGNTGELFF. The whole variable domain, remainder taken from reference TRBV5-1 and TRBJ2-2, is KAGVTQTPRYLIKTRGQQVTLSCSPISGHRSVSWYQQTPGQGLQFLFEYFSETQRNKGNFPGRFSGRQFSNSRSEMNVSTLELGDSALYLCASRRTGNTGELFFGEGSRLTVL.

The rearrangement uses TRBV3-1 (or the pseudogene TRBV3-2) and TRBJ2-1, with 12 bases identical to TRBD2. The CDR3 length is 19 residues. V shed 6 bases, J shed 0 bases, and the junction held 12 bases outside the gene matches. The germline V gene has CDR1 LGHDT and CDR2 YNNKEL (reference sequence). This chain's CDR3 is CASRRSGLAGYSSYNEQFF. For the CDR3, the DNA is TGTGCCAGCAGGAGGTCCGGACTAGCGGGGTATAGCTCCTACAATGAGCAGTTCTTC.

The genes are TRBV18 and TRBJ2-7; 7 bases are a match to TRBD1. The V gene end was trimmed by 2 bases and the J gene end by 4 bases; junction bases not matched to a gene: 5. CDR3 size: 14 residues. Germline loops: CDR1 KGHSH, CDR2 LQKENI. CDR3 amino acids: CASSPKTGEYEQYF. Written as DNA, the CDR3 is TGTGCCAGCTCACCAAAAACAGGGGAGTACGAGCAGTACTTC.

The chain uses TRBV10-2 and TRBJ2-1; D possibly corresponds to TRBD1 (6 bases). Germline V lookup: CDR1 WSHSY, CDR2 SAAADI. Trimming cost V 7 bases and J 4 bases, with 20 bases left between them. The CDR3 consists of 16 residues. CDR3 DNA: TGCGCCAGCAATCCGACCGACAGGAGTAGATACAATGAGCAGTTCTTC. Translation gives CASNPTDRSRYNEQFF.

The chain is built from TRBV10-2 and TRBJ2-3; no firm D call. Germline V gene data show CDR1 as WSHSY and CDR2 as SAAADI. Between the trimmed V and J ends, which lost 7 bases and 2 bases, there was a span of 13 bases. CDR3 size: 14 residues. The CDR3 loop is CASNIADFTDTQYF. CDR3 nucleotides: TGCGCCAGCAATATAGCAGATTTCACAGATACGCAGTATTTT.

The chain uses TRBV7-9 and TRBJ1-6; 8 bases fit TRBD1. The length of the CDR3 is 14 residues. V lost 7 bases to trimming and J lost 7 bases; unmatched junction nucleotides: 6. Germline V gene sequence: CDR1 SEHNR, CDR2 FQNEAQ (reference sequence). CDR3 protein: CASTQGAENSPLHF. The CDR3 DNA reads TGTGCCAGCACCCAGGGGGCGGAAAATTCACCCCTCCACTTT.

The chain joins TRBV4-1 to TRBJ2-7; D is perhaps TRBD2 (5 bases). Germline CDR1 reads MGHRA; CDR2 reads YSYEKL. The CDR3 runs 15 residues. V was shortened by 0 bases and J by 0 bases, with 9 bases between the two germline ends. Here the CDR3 reads CASSQDSVGSYEQYF. CDR3 coding DNA: TGCGCCAGCAGCCAAGATAGCGTTGGCTCCTACGAGCAGTACTTC.

The chain carries TRBV19 and TRBJ1-2; maybe TRBD1 (6 bases). The CDR3 sequence is 13 residues long. The V gene's germline CDR1 is LNHDA and CDR2 SQIVND (reference sequence). V was trimmed by 3 bases and J by 4 bases, leaving 9 bases between them. The CDR3 DNA sequence: TGTGCCAGTAGTATCGGGGGGGCCTATGGCTACACCTTC. Its translation: CASSIGGAYGYTF.

This clone was detected only once. This chain uses TRBV9 with TRBJ2-2; D uncertain. CDR1 SGDLS and CDR2 YYNGEE come from the germline V gene. The CDR3 runs 16 residues. Trimming shortened V by 3 bases and J by 4 bases, and 16 bases separated the two germline ends. The CDR3 sequence is CASSGDNPEPTGELFF. CDR3 DNA: TGTGCCAGCAGCGGCGACAACCCGGAACCCACCGGGGAGCTGTTTTTT.

V usage is TRBV3-1 (or the pseudogene TRBV3-2) and J usage is TRBJ2-5; 8 bases map to TRBD2. The CDR3 runs to 11 residues. The germline CDR1 and CDR2 sequences are LGHDT and YNNKEL (reference sequence). The CDR3 here is CGSGAEETQYF. The CDR3 nucleotides read TGTGGTAGCGGGGCGGAAGAGACCCAGTACTTC.

The chain joins TRBV6-1 to TRBJ1-4; D not resolved. The CDR3 is 17 residues long. Trimming removed 2 bases from V and 2 bases from J, with 15 bases in between. Germline V gene sequence: CDR1 MNHNS, CDR2 SASEGT. The CDR3 is CASSEIATYPTNEKLFF. CDR3 sequence (DNA): TGTGCCAGCAGTGAAATAGCGACCTACCCGACTAATGAAAAACTGTTTTTT.

Only one count was recorded for this clone. The chain couples TRBV5-6 to TRBJ2-3, with TRBD2 identical over 8 bases. Germline lookup yields CDR1 SGHDT and CDR2 YYEEEE. This CDR3 comprises 14 residues. The V and J ends lost 1 base and 4 bases, in that order; junction bases with no gene match: 2. The CDR3 sequence is CASSLRGGPDTQYF. DNA for the CDR3: TGTGCCAGCAGCTTGCGGGGGGGTCCAGATACGCAGTATTTT.

The chain couples TRBV5-4 to TRBJ2-1; D unresolved. V gave up 4 bases and J gave up 0 bases, with 11 bases separating them. The CDR3 covers 15 residues. Looked up from germline, CDR1 is SGHNT and CDR2 is YYREEE (reference sequence). The DNA for the CDR3 is TGTGCCAGCAGCAAGACTCTTCTCTCCTACAATGAGCAGTTCTTC. It encodes CASSKTLLSYNEQFF.